This T cell receptor beta chain was identified during a study of blood T cell repertoires in COVID-19. The CDR3 loop spans 14 amino acids. V shed 5 bases and J shed 3 bases, with 13 bases lying between them. Per germline, CDR1 SEHNR and CDR2 FQNEAQ (reference sequence). Sequenced by immunoSEQ multiplex PCR; TCRdb stores in-frame clones only, minus some. The table lists about 84,000 clones, 70% to 85% of them singletons. Sequencing input: peripheral blood. The clonotype was recovered from an older man with acute or convalescent COVID-19. The chain is built from TRBV7-9 and TRBJ2-5, with a weak D call TRBD1 (5 bases). The CDR3: CASSPPEGEETQYF. For the CDR3, the DNA is TGTGCCAGCAGCCCCCCTGAAGGGGAAGAGACCCAGTACTTC.